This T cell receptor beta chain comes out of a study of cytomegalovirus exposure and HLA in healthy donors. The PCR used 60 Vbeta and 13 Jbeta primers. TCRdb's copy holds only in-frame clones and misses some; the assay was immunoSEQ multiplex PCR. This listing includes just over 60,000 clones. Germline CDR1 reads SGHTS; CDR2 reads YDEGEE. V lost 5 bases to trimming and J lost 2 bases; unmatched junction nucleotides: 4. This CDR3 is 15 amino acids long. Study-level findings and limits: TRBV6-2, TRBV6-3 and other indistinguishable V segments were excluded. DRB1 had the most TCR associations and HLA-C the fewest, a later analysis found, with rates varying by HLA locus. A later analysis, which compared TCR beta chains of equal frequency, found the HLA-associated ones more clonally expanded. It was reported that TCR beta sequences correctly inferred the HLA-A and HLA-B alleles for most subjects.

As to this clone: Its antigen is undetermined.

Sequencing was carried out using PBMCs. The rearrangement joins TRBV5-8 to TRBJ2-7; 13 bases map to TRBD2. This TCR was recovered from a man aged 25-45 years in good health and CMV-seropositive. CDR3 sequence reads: CASRRTSGSAYEQYF. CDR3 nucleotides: TGTGCCAGCAGAAGGACTAGCGGGAGCGCCTACGAGCAGTACTTC. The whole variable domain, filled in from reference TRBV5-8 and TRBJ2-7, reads EAGVTQSPTHLIKTRGQQATLRCSPISGHTSVYWYQQALGLGLQFLLWYDEGEERNRGNFPPRFSGRQFPNYSSELNVNALELEDSALYLCASRRTSGSAYEQYFGPGTRLTVT.